The source of this TCR beta chain is a study of T cell responses to AZD1222 COVID-19 vaccine. Study-level background: Pooling was applied to second doses at about 4 or about 12 weeks.

CDR3 size: 14 residues. The germline V gene has CDR1 LGHDT and CDR2 YNNKEL (reference sequence). Trimming shortened V by 4 bases and J by 0 bases, and 10 bases separated the two germline ends. Study-level results: A mostly white British donor set with more females was recruited, and clonal diversity was possibly underestimated. Unmutated regions of variants are reportedly targeted by nearly half of spike-specific TCRs. Baseline antibody screening turned up just a handful of seropositive AZD1222 recipients.

Libraries were prepared by immunoSEQ multiplex PCR; TCRdb keeps only in-frame clonotypes and omits some of them. The table shows around 140,000 clones, with around 90% occurring only once. This clone was recorded only once. Its antigen is still unknown. The chain employs TRBV3-1 (or the pseudogene TRBV3-2) and TRBJ2-7; possibly TRBD2 for D (5 bases). This receptor was identified in an adult in good health. Material: peripheral blood, obtained on day 0 of AZD1222 vaccination. CDR3 DNA: TGTGCCAGCAGCCCATTTGGACTCTCCTACGAGCAGTACTTC. This codes for CASSPFGLSYEQYF.